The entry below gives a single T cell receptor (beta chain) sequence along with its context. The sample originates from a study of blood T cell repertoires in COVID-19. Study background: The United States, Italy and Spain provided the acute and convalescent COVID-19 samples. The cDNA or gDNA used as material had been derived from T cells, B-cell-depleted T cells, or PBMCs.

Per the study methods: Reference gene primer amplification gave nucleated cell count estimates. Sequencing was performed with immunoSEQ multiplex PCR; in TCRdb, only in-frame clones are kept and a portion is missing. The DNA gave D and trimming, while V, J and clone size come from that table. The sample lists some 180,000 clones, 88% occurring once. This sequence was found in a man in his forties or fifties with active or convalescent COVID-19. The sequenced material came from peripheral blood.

The CDR3 loop reads CASSWDRGTEAFF. The CDR3 bases are TGTGCCAGCAGCTGGGACAGGGGTACTGAAGCTTTCTTT. This chain uses TRBV7-8 with TRBJ1-1; TRBD1 agrees at 10 bases. Germline assignment: CDR1 SGHVS and CDR2 FQNEAQ. Trimming took 4 bases from V and 5 from J; bases not matched to a gene: 1. This CDR3 comprises 13 residues.